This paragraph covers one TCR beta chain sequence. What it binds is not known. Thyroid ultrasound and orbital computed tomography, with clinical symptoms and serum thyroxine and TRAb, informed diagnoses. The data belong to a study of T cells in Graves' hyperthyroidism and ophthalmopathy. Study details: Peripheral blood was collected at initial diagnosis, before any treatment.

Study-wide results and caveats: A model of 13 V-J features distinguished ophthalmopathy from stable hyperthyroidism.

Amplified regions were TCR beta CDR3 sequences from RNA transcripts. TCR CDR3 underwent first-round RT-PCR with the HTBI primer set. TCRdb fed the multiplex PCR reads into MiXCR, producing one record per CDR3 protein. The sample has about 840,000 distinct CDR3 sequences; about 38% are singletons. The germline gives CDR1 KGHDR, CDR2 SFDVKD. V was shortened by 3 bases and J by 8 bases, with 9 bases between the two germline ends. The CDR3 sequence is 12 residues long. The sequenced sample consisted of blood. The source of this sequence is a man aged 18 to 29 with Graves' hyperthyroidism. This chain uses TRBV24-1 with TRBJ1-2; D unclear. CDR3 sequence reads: CATSDPVGGYTF. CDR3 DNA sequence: TGTGCCACCAGTGATCCGGTTGGAGGCTACACCTTC.